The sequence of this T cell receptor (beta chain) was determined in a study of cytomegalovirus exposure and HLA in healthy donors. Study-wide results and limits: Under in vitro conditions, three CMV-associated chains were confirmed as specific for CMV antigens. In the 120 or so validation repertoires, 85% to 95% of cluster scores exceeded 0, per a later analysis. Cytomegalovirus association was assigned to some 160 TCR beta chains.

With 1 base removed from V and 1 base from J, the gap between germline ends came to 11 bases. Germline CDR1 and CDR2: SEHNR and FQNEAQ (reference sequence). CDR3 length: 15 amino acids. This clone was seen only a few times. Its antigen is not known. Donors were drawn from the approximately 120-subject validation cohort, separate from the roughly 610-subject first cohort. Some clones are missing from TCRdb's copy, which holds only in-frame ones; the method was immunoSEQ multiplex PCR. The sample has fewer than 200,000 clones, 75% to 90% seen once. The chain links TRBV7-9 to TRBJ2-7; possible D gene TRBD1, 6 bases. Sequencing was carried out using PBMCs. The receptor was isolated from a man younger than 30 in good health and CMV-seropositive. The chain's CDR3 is CASSLVGQKSYEQYF. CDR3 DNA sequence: TGTGCCAGCAGCTTAGTAGGACAGAAATCCTACGAGCAGTACTTC.